The 17 T cell receptor beta chains listed next were all sequenced from one sample in a study of CD8 T cells in ankylosing spondylitis. Study-level findings and limits: For ankylosing spondylitis blood, a TCR beta motif of eight or nine highly homologous variants appeared characteristic.

TCRdb reprocessed the 5' RACE reads via MiXCR and lists one record per CDR3 protein. Among a few hundred thousand distinct CDR3 sequences listed, about 22% were seen once. Antigens of these TCRs are unknown. Material: blood, either unsorted or a sorted T cell fraction (not recorded which). Source of these receptors: a male donor with ankylosing spondylitis.

A few counts support this clonotype. V gene TRBV7-6 combines with J gene TRBJ1-1; possibly TRBD1 for D (6 bases). The CDR3 extends over 17 amino acids. Germline V CDR1 and CDR2: SGHVS, FNYEAQ. The V and J ends lost 7 bases and 3 bases respectively, with 24 bases between them. CDR3 amino acids: CASNPGGKGEAYTEAFF. The CDR3 DNA follows: TGTGCCAGCAACCCTGGGGGGAAGGGGGAGGCCTACACTGAAGCTTTCTTT.

The chain employs TRBV2 and TRBJ1-1; D perhaps matches TRBD1 (6 bases). The V gene's germline CDR1 is SNHLY and CDR2 FYNNEI. The CDR3 extends over 12 amino acids. V was cut by 8 bases and J by 5 bases, with 12 bases left in between. CDR3 DNA sequence: TGTGCCAGCGGGGGGGCGCGTACTGAAGCTTTCTTT. It specifies CASGGARTEAFF.

The V and J genes are TRBV12-3 or TRBV12-4 and TRBJ1-1; tentatively, D is TRBD1 (6 bases). The CDR3 has 16 amino acids. Between the trimmed V and J ends, which lost 1 base and 0 bases, there was a span of 12 bases. CDR3: CASSLGQGYMNTEAFF. DNA for the CDR3: TGTGCCAGCAGTTTAGGCCAGGGGTACATGAACACTGAAGCTTTCTTT.

This sequence joins TRBV25-1 and TRBJ2-7; possibly TRBD2 for D (5 bases). This CDR3 region has 15 residues. CDR1 is MGHDK, CDR2 SYGVNS, per germline. Trimming stripped 4 bases from V and 0 bases from J, with 13 bases between. CDR3 residues: CASSATGLNSYEQYF. In nucleotides, the CDR3 is TGTGCCAGCAGTGCCACGGGATTAAACTCCTACGAGCAGTACTTC.

In this sample, this clonotype turned up a few times. This chain uses TRBV5-1 with TRBJ2-1; D unclear. CDR1 SGHRS and CDR2 YFSETQ come from the germline V gene. V was shortened by 2 bases and J by 8 bases, with 14 bases between the two germline ends. The CDR3 sequence is 14 residues long. The CDR3 DNA follows: TGCGCCAGCAGCTTAGGCCAGTTAATCGATGAGCAGTTCTTC. This encodes CASSLGQLIDEQFF.

This clonotype appeared a few times. The J gene is TRBJ2-7, the V gene TRBV5-1; D unclear. Germline CDR1 and CDR2: SGHRS and YFSETQ. The CDR3 consists of 14 residues. V lost 0 bases, J lost 6 bases, and 13 bases lay in between. CDR3 nucleotide sequence: TGCGCCAGCAGCTTGGGACTGTTAAACCGCGAGCAGTACTTC. Its translation is CASSLGLLNREQYF.

The chain carries TRBV18 and TRBJ2-5; 13 bases fit TRBD2. Germline CDR1 is KGHSH and CDR2 is LQKENI. The CDR3 spans 17 residues. J was trimmed by 5 bases and V by 3 bases; bases with no gene match: 9. Written as DNA, the CDR3 is TGTGCCAGCTCACCCTTTGGACTAGCGGGAGAGGGGGAGACCCAGTACTTC. Encoded protein: CASSPFGLAGEGETQYF. Complete variable domain (other parts from reference TRBV18 and TRBJ2-5): NAGVMQNPRHLVRRRGQEARLRCSPMKGHSHVYWYRQLPEEGLKFMVYLQKENIIDESGMPKERFSAEFPKEGPSILRIQQVVRGDSAAYFCASSPFGLAGEGETQYFGPGTRLLVL.

This sequence joins TRBV18 and TRBJ2-7; 13 nucleotides match TRBD2. The CDR3 is 16 residues long. V was clipped by 3 bases and J by 4 bases; unmatched bases: 6. CDR1 KGHSH and CDR2 LQKENI come from the germline V gene. In DNA form, the CDR3 reads TGTGCCAGCTCACCCATGGGACTAGCGGGAAAATACGAGCAGTACTTC. Its protein is CASSPMGLAGKYEQYF.

The CDR3: CASRKLRQGEYEQYF. CDR3 bases: TGCGCCAGCAGAAAGTTAAGACAGGGGGAGTACGAGCAGTACTTC. V and J are TRBV5-1 and TRBJ2-7; 9 nucleotides align to TRBD1. Germline-derived CDR1 and CDR2 are SGHRS and YFSETQ. There are 15 residues in the CDR3. V lost 5 bases to trimming and J lost 4 bases; unmatched junction nucleotides: 10.

This clonotype was detected only a few times. This rearrangement joins TRBV5-4 to TRBJ1-2; D is uncertain. This CDR3 contains 13 residues. The V end lost 2 bases, the J end lost 7 bases, and 12 bases lay between the germline ends. CDR1 and CDR2 (germline): SGHNT, YYREEE (reference sequence). CDR3 residues: CASSFIRGGGYTF. The DNA of the CDR3 is TGTGCCAGCAGCTTTATCCGGGGTGGTGGCTACACCTTC.

This clonotype turned up a few times. The chain carries TRBV20-1 and TRBJ2-7; 9 bases line up with TRBD1. CDR1 is DFQATT and CDR2 is SNEGSKA in the germline V gene (reference sequence). This CDR3 has 14 residues. Trimming removed 3 bases from V and 2 bases from J; junction bases left unmatched: 5. DNA for the CDR3: TGCAGTGCTAGGGTCGACAGGGGGACCTACGAGCAGTACTTC. Translated, it gives CSARVDRGTYEQYF.

As for this clonotype: One end of the junction is discordant with germline, which a read error may explain. The rearrangement links TRBV7-7 to TRBJ2-2; D uncertain. CDR3 size: 16 residues. CDR1 is SSHAT and CDR2 is FNYEAQ in the germline V gene (reference sequence). In DNA form, the CDR3 reads TGTGCTAGCAGCTTAGATCACTGGCCCAACACCGGGGAGCTGTTTTTT. It yields the protein CASSLDHWPNTGELFF.

The CDR3 spells CASLEGGRANQETQYF. In DNA form, the CDR3 reads TGCGCCAGCCTTGAGGGAGGCAGAGCTAACCAAGAGACCCAGTACTTC. V and J are TRBV4-1 and TRBJ2-5; a possible D gene is TRBD2 (6 bases). Deletions cut 8 bases from V and 0 bases from J, with 19 bases between. The CDR3 covers 16 residues. The germline CDR1 and CDR2 sequences are MGHRA and YSYEKL.

The chain uses TRBV29-1 and TRBJ2-7; D is unclear. Germline lookup yields CDR1 SQVTM and CDR2 ANQGSEA. CDR3 length: 13 amino acids. V was clipped by 7 bases and J by 3 bases, with 16 bases between them. The CDR3 DNA reads as TGCAGCGCCTGCCCCTTAGACTGCTACGAGCAGTACTTC. Protein: CSACPLDCYEQYF.

This clonotype has just a few counts. The chain links TRBV18 to TRBJ2-7, with 10 bases lining up with TRBD2. The CDR3 extends over 16 amino acids. J gave up 5 bases and V 2 bases, and 9 bases lay outside the gene matches. CDR1 is KGHSH and CDR2 is LQKENI in the germline V gene. CDR3 loop: CASSPGLASGSNEQYF. CDR3 nucleotide sequence: TGTGCCAGCTCACCAGGCTTGGCTAGCGGGAGCAACGAGCAGTACTTC.

The rearrangement joins TRBV25-1 to TRBJ1-6; 9 positions match TRBD1. After removal of 7 bases from V and 10 bases from J, the junction contained 11 bases not matched to a gene. The germline gives CDR1 MGHDK, CDR2 SYGVNS. The CDR3 sequence is 15 residues long. CDR3: CASTGTGQGKSPLHF. The CDR3 DNA is TGTGCCAGCACCGGGACGGGACAGGGAAAATCACCCCTCCACTTT. The whole variable domain, remainder taken from reference TRBV25-1 and TRBJ1-6, is EADIYQTPRYLVIGTGKKITLECSQTMGHDKMYWYQQDPGMELHLIHYSYGVNSTEKGDLSSESTVSRIRTEHFPLTLESARPSHTSQYLCASTGTGQGKSPLHFGNGTRLTVT.

The chain carries TRBV27 and TRBJ2-2, with TRBD1 matching 8 bases. Germline CDR1 reads MNHEY; CDR2 reads SMNVEV (reference sequence). CDR3 length equals 15 residues. Trimming cost V 10 bases and J 4 bases; bases outside gene matches: 11. For the CDR3, the DNA is TGTGCCACCCGCTGGGACAGGCGTGGCACCGGGGAGCTGTTTTTT. Its protein product is CATRWDRRGTGELFF.